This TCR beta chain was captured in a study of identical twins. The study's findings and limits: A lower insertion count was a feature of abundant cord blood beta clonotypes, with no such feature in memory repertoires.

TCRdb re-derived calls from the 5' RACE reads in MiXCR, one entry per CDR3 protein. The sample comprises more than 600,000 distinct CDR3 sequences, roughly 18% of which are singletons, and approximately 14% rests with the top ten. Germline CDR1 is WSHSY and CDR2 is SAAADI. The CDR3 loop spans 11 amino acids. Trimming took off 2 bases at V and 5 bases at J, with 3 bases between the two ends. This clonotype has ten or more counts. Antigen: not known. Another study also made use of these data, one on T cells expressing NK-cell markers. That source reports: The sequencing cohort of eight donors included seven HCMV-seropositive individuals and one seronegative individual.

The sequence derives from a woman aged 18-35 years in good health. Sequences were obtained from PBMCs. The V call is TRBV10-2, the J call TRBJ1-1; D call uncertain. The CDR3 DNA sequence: TGCGCCAGCAGTGAGGGGACTGAAGCTTTCTTT. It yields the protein CASSEGTEAFF.